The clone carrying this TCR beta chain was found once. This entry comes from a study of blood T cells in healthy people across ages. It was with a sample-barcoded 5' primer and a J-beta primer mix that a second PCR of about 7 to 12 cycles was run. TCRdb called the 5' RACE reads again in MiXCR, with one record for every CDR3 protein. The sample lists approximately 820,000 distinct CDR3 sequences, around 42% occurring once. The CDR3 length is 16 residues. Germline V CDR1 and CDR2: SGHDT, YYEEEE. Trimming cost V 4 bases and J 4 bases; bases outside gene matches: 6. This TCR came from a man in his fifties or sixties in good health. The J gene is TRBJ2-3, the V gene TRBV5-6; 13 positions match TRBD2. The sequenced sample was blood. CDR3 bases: TGTGCCAGCAGCCAAACTAGCGGGGGGGTCCCAGATACGCAGTATTTT. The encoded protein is CASSQTSGGVPDTQYF.